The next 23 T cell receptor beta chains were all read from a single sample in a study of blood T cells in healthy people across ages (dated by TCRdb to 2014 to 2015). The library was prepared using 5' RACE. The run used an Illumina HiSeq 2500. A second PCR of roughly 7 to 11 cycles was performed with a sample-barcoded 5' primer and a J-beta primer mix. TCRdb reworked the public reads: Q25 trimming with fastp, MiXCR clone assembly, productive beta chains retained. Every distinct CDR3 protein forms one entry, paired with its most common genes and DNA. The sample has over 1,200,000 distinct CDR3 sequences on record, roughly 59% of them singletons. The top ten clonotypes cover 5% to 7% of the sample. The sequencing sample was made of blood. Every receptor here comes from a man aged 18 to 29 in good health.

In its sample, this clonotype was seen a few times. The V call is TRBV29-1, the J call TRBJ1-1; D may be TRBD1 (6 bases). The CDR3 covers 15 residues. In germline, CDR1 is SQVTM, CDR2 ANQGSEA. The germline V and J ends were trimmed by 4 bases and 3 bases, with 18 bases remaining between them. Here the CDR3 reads CSVVRQGRTDTEAFF. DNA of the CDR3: TGCAGCGTTGTCAGGCAGGGGCGGACGGACACTGAAGCTTTCTTT.

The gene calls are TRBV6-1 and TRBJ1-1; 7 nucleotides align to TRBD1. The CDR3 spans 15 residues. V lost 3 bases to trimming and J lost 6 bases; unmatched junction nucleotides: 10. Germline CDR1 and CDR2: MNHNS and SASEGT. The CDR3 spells CASSERQGDGPEAFF. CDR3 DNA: TGTGCCAGCAGTGAGAGACAGGGCGACGGACCTGAAGCTTTCTTT.

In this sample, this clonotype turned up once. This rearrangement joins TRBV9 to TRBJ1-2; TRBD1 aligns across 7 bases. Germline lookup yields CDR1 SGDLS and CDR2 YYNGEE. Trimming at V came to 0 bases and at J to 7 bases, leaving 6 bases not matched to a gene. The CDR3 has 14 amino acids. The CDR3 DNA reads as TGTGCCAGCAGCGTAGATGAAGGGGGCGGTGGCTACACCTTC. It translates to CASSVDEGGGGYTF.

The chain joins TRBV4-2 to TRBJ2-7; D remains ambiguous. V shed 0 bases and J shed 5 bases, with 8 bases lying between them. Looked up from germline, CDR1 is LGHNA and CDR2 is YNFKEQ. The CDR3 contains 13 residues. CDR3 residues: CASSQEIQNEQYF. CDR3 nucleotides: TGTGCCAGCAGCCAAGAGATACAGAACGAGCAGTACTTC.

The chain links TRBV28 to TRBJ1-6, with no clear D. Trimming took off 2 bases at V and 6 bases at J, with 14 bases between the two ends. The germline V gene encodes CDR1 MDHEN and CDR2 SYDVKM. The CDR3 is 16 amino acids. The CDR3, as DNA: TGTGCCAGCAGTTTAATTGAAAGGACCACTAATTCACCCCTCCACTTT. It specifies CASSLIERTTNSPLHF.

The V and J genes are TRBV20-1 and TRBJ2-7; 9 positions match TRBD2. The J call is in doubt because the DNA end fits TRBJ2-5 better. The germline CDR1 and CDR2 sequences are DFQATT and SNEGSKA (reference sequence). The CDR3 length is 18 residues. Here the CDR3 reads CSARSLAGAPFGGETQYF. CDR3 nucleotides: TGCAGTGCTAGATCACTAGCGGGTGCCCCCTTCGGGGGAGAGACCCAGTACTTC.

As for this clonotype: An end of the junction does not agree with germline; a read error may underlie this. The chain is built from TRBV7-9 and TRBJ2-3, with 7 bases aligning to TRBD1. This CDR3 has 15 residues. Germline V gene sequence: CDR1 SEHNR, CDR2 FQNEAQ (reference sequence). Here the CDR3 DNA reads TGTGCCAACAGCTTAAAACAGGGGTCGGCAGATACGCAGTATTTT. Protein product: CANSLKQGSADTQYF.

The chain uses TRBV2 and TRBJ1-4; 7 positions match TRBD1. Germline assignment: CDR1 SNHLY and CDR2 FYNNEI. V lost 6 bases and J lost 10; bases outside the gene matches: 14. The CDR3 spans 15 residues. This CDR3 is CASRAPEEGAGKLFF. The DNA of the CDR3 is TGTGCCAGCAGGGCACCCGAGGAGGGGGCCGGAAAACTGTTTTTT.

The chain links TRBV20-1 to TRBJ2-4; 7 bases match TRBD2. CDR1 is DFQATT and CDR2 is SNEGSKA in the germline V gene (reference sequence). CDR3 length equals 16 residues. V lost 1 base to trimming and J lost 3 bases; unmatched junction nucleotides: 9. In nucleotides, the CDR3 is TGCAGTGCTAGAGGGGGAGGGGATGGGGGCAAAAACATTCAGTACTTC. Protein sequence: CSARGGGDGGKNIQYF.

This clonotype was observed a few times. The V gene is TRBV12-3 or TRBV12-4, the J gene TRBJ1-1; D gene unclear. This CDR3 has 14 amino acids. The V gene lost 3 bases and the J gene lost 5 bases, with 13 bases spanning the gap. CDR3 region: CASSLQVAGTEAFF. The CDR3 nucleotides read TGTGCCAGCAGTTTGCAGGTCGCGGGAACTGAAGCTTTCTTT.

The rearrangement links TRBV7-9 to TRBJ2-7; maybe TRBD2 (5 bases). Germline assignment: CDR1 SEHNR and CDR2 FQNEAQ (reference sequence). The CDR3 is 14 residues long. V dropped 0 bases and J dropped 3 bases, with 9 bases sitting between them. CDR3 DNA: TGTGCCAGCAGCTTAGCGGGAGCCCACTACGAGCAGTACTTC. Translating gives CASSLAGAHYEQYF.

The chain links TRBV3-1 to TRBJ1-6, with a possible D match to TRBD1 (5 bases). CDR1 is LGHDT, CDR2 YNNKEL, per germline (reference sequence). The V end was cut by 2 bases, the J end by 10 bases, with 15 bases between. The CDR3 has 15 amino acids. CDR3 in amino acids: CASSQTAGAGSPLHF. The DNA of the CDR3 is TGTGCCAGCAGCCAAACCGCCGGGGCAGGGTCACCCCTCCACTTT.

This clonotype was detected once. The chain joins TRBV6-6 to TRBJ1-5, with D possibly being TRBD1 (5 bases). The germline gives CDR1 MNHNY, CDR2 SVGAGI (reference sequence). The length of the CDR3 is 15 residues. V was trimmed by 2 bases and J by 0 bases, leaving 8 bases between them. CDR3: CASSYDRYSNQPQHF. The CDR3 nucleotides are TGTGCCAGCAGTTACGACAGATATAGCAATCAGCCCCAGCATTTT.

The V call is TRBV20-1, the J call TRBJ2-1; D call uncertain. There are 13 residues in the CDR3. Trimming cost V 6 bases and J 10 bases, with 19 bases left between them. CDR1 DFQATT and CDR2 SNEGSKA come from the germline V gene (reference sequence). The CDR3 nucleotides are TGCAGTGCCAAACATTCGTACCTCGGCGAGCAGTTCTTC. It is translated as CSAKHSYLGEQFF.

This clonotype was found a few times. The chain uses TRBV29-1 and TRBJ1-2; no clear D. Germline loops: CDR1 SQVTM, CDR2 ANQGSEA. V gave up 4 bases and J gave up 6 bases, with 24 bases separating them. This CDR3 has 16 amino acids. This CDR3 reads CSVVPAEEHSLNGYTF. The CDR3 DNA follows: TGCAGCGTTGTTCCCGCGGAAGAGCATTCCCTCAATGGCTACACCTTC.

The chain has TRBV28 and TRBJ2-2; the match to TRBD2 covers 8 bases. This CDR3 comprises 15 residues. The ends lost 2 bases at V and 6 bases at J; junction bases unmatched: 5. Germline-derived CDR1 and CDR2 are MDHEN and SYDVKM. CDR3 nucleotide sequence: TGTGCCAGCAGTTTAATCCGGGAGGGCCCCGGGGAGCTGTTTTTT. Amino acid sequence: CASSLIREGPGELFF.

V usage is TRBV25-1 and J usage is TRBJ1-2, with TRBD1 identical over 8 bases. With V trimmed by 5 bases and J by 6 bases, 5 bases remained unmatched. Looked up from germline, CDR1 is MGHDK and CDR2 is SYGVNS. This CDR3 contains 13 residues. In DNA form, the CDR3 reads TGTGCCAGCAGTTCCGGGACAGGCAATGGCTACACCTTC. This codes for CASSSGTGNGYTF.

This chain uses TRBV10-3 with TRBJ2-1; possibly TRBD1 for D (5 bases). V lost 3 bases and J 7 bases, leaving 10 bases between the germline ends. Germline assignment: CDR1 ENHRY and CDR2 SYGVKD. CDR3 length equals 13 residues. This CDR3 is CAISDTGRNEQFF. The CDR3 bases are TGTGCCATCAGTGACACAGGCAGAAATGAGCAGTTCTTC.

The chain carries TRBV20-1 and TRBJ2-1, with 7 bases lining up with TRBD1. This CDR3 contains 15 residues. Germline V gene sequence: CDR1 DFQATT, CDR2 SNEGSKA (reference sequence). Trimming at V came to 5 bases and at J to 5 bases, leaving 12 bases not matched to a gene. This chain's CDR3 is CSADPERGLNNEQFF. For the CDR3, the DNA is TGCAGTGCTGACCCGGAGAGGGGGCTTAACAATGAGCAGTTCTTC.

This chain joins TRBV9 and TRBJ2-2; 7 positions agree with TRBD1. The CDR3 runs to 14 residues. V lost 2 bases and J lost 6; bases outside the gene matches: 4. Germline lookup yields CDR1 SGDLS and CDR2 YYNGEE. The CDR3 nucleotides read TGTGCCAGCAGCGTTCGGACAGGCCCCGGGGAGCTGTTTTTT. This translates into CASSVRTGPGELFF. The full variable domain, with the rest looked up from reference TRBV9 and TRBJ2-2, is DSGVTQTPKHLITATGQRVTLRCSPRSGDLSVYWYQQSLDQGLQFLIQYYNGEERAKGNILERFSAQQFPDLHSELNLSSLELGDSALYFCASSVRTGPGELFFGEGSRLTVL.

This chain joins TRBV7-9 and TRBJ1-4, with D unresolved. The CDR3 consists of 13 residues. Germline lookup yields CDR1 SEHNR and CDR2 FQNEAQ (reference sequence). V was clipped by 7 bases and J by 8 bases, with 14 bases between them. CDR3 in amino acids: CASTASPVEKLFF. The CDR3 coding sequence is TGTGCCAGCACCGCTAGCCCGGTAGAAAAACTGTTTTTT.

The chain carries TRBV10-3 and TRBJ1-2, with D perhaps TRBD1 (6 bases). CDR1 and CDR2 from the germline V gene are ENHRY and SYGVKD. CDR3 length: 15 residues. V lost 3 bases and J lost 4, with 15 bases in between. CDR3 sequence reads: CAISEGLQGLYGYTF. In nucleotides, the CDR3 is TGTGCCATCAGTGAAGGGCTCCAGGGGCTCTATGGCTACACCTTC.

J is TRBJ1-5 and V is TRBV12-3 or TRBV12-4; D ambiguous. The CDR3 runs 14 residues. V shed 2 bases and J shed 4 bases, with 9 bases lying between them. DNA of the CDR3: TGTGCCAGCAGTTTAACGGAGCTAAATCAGCCCCAGCATTTT. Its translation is CASSLTELNQPQHF.